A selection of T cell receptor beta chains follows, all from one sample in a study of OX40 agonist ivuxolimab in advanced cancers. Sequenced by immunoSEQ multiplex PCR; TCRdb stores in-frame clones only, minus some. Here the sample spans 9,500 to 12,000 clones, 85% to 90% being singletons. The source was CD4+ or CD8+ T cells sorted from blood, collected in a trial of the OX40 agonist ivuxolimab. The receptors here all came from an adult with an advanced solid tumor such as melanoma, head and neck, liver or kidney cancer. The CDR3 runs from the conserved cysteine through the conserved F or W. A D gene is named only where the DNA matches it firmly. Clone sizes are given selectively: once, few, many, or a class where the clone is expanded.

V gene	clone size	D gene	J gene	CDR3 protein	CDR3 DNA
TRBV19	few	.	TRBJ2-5	CASSTGWSETQYF	TGTGCCAGTAGTACAGGGTGGTCAGAGACCCAGTACTTC
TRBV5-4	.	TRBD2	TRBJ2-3	CASSWFGGAGDTQYF	TGTGCCAGCAGCTGGTTCGGGGGGGCAGGAGATACGCAGTATTTT
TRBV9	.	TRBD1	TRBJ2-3	CASSVDRTGDTDTQYF	TGTGCCAGCAGCGTAGACAGGACAGGGGACACAGATACGCAGTATTTT
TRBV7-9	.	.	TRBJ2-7	CASSRGYEQYF	TGTGCCAGCAGTCGAGGCTACGAGCAGTACTTC
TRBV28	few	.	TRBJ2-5	CASSPGQETQYF	TGTGCCAGCAGTCCGGGCCAAGAGACCCAGTACTTC
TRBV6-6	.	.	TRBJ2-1	CASSYRRLPERDEQFF	TGTGCCAGCAGTTACCGACGTCTCCCCGAGAGGGATGAGCAGTTCTTC
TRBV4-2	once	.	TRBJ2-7	CASSPPGGEQYF	TGTGCCAGCAGCCCCCCAGGGGGGGAGCAGTACTTC
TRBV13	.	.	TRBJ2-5	CASSPRGQETQYF	TGTGCCAGCAGCCCCCGGGGTCAAGAGACCCAGTACTTC
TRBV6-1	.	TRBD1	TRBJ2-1	CASSERTGGWDEQFF	TGTGCCAGCAGTGAACGGACAGGGGGCTGGGATGAGCAGTTCTTC
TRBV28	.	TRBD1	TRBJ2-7	CASSPSPGQGAYEQYF	TGTGCCAGCAGTCCCTCCCCGGGACAGGGGGCTTACGAGCAGTACTTC
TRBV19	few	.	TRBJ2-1	CASSIVSGNEQFF	TGTGCCAGTAGTATCGTTAGCGGCAATGAGCAGTTCTTC
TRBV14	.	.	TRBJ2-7	CASSRASTPAAYEQYF	TGTGCCAGCAGTCGCGCATCGACCCCGGCGGCCTACGAGCAGTACTTC
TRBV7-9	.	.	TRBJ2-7	CASSGSVSHGYTYEQYF	TGTGCCAGCAGCGGTAGTGTCAGTCATGGCTATACCTACGAGCAGTACTTC
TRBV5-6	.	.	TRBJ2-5	CASSLGGQETQYF	TGTGCCAGCAGCTTGGGGGGGCAAGAGACCCAGTACTTC
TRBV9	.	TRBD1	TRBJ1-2	CASSPNTGTAFGYTF	TGTGCCAGCAGCCCAAACACCGGGACAGCATTTGGCTACACCTTC
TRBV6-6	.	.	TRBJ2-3	CASSFWGRGDTQYF	TGTGCCAGCAGTTTTTGGGGGCGGGGAGATACGCAGTATTTT
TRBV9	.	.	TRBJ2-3	CASSAPGISTDTQYF	TGTGCCAGCAGCGCCCCAGGGATCAGCACAGATACGCAGTATTTT